These 14 T cell receptor beta chains were sequenced from one sample in a study of CD8+ T cells in alopecia areata. Once RNA had been extracted, it was reverse transcribed into cDNA to act as the sequencing template. The method was immunoSEQ multiplex PCR; TCRdb's version includes in-frame clones alone and lacks a portion of them. The sample lists 140,000 to 150,000 clones, about 51% occurring once. The sequenced sample was CD4+ T cells sorted from blood, obtained at week 0. The receptor source for this set is a human donor with alopecia areata.

The chain is built from TRBV13 and TRBJ1-1; D unclear. The germline V and J ends were trimmed by 1 base and 0 bases, with 0 bases remaining between them. This CDR3 is 12 amino acids long. Germline loops: CDR1 PRHDT, CDR2 FYEKMQ (reference sequence). CDR3 region: CASSLVNTEAFF. DNA of the CDR3: TGTGCCAGCAGCTTAGTGAACACTGAAGCTTTCTTT.

This chain links TRBV5-1 with TRBJ2-5; the D gene is possibly TRBD1 (6 bases). This CDR3 region has 13 residues. The germline V gene has CDR1 SGHRS and CDR2 YFSETQ. The V and J ends lost 7 bases and 3 bases respectively, with 13 bases between them. In DNA, the CDR3 is TGCGCCAGCTACAGGGCGTCGAAAGAGACCCAGTACTTC. It encodes CASYRASKETQYF.

This chain connects TRBV7-2 to TRBJ2-7, with D tentatively TRBD2 (5 bases). Germline V gene data show CDR1 as SGHTA and CDR2 as FQGNSA. V lost 1 base and J lost 0, with 10 bases in between. This CDR3 spans 15 amino acids. The CDR3 nucleotides are TGTGCCAGCAGCTTAGTCGAGCGGAGCTCCTACGAGCAGTACTTC. It is translated as CASSLVERSSYEQYF.

The chain is built from TRBV29-1 and TRBJ2-1; 13 bases are a match to TRBD2. Trimming at V came to 7 bases and at J to 7 bases, leaving 4 bases not matched to a gene. This CDR3 spans 13 amino acids. Germline V gene data show CDR1 as SQVTM and CDR2 as ANQGSEA. The CDR3 sequence: CSEKLAGGNEQFF. The CDR3 nucleotides read TGCAGCGAAAAACTAGCGGGAGGGAATGAGCAGTTCTTC.

The gene calls are TRBV5-4 and TRBJ2-2; a weak D match, TRBD1 (6 bases). In germline, CDR1 is SGHNT, CDR2 YYREEE (reference sequence). This CDR3 is 15 amino acids long. Trimming stripped 0 bases from V and 1 base from J, with 7 bases between. CDR3 nucleotide sequence: TGTGCCAGCAGCTTGGACAGGGTGAACACCGGGGAGCTGTTTTTT. Encoded protein: CASSLDRVNTGELFF. The full variable domain, with the rest looked up from reference TRBV5-4 and TRBJ2-2, is ETGVTQSPTHLIKTRGQQVTLRCSSQSGHNTVSWYQQALGQGPQFIFQYYREEENGRGNFPPRFSGLQFPNYSSELNVNALELDDSALYLCASSLDRVNTGELFFGEGSRLTVL.

The V call is TRBV2, the J call TRBJ2-7; TRBD1 matches 8 bases. Germline V gene data show CDR1 as SNHLY and CDR2 as FYNNEI. This CDR3 contains 15 residues. V was clipped by 2 bases and J by 6 bases; unmatched bases: 9. CDR3 protein: CASSERRGQGGEQYF. The CDR3 DNA sequence: TGTGCCAGCAGTGAACGGCGCGGACAGGGAGGCGAGCAGTACTTC.

By share, this clone counts as medium-sized (0.01 to 0.1%). The CDR3 spells CASSLPAGVADTQYF. For the CDR3, the DNA is TGTGCCAGCAGTTTACCAGCGGGAGTCGCAGATACGCAGTATTTT. The chain links TRBV28 to TRBJ2-3, with 8 bases fitting TRBD2. Germline V gives CDR1 MDHEN, CDR2 SYDVKM. The CDR3 has 15 residues. V gave up 2 bases and J gave up 4 bases; unmatched junction bases: 5.

The chain has TRBV5-1 and TRBJ1-1; no clear D. Germline V gene sequence: CDR1 SGHRS, CDR2 YFSETQ. The CDR3 length is 12 residues. V lost 8 bases and J lost 2, with 10 bases in between. Written as DNA, the CDR3 is TGCGCCAGTAGGACGGGAAACACTGAAGCTTTCTTT. Amino acids: CASRTGNTEAFF.

V gene TRBV30 combines with J gene TRBJ1-1; D unresolved. The CDR3 loop spans 12 amino acids. V lost 5 bases to trimming and J lost 1 base, with 8 bases between them. Germline CDR1 and CDR2: GTSNPN and SVGIG (reference sequence). CDR3 nucleotides: TGTGCCTGGGGCCCGGGGAACACTGAAGCTTTCTTT. Translating it yields CAWGPGNTEAFF.

The table lists this clone with a few counts. The rearrangement uses TRBV4-3 and TRBJ2-1; 10 bases map to TRBD2. CDR3 length: 17 residues. Germline V lookup: CDR1 LGHNA, CDR2 YSLEER. The J segment lost 7 bases and the V segment lost 5 bases, leaving 14 bases of the junction unmatched. CDR3 DNA sequence: TGCGCCAGCAGCGCAGACCCCCCTAGCGGGAGAGGGAATGAGCAGTTCTTC. Translation: CASSADPPSGRGNEQFF.

The V and J genes are TRBV30 and TRBJ1-1; maybe TRBD1 (6 bases). Germline V lookup: CDR1 GTSNPN, CDR2 SVGIG (reference sequence). This CDR3 comprises 17 residues. V was pared by 2 bases and J by 6 bases, with 25 bases between. The CDR3, as DNA: TGTGCCTGGAGTTACGGTGGGGGCCACCATCGGGCGGCTGAAGCTTTCTTT. Translating gives CAWSYGGGHHRAAEAFF.

This clone was counted between two and nine times. Here the CDR3 DNA reads TGCGCCAGCAGAGGCCCGACCATGAACACTGAAGCTTTCTTT. It translates to CASRGPTMNTEAFF. The chain employs TRBV4-1 and TRBJ1-1; D unclear. V lost 6 bases, J lost 0 bases, and 11 bases lay in between. This CDR3 contains 14 residues. Germline-derived CDR1 and CDR2 are MGHRA and YSYEKL.

The V and J genes are TRBV19 and TRBJ2-2, with 8 nucleotides matching TRBD1. CDR3 length: 15 residues. Germline CDR1 reads LNHDA; CDR2 reads SQIVND (reference sequence). The V and J ends lost 6 bases and 0 bases, in that order; junction bases with no gene match: 3. CDR3 in amino acids: CASSAGGTNTGELFF. CDR3 DNA sequence: TGTGCCAGTAGCGCAGGGGGCACGAACACCGGGGAGCTGTTTTTT.

This chain connects TRBV25-1 to TRBJ2-3; D tentatively reads TRBD1 or TRBD2 (5 bases each). Trimming shortened V by 1 base and J by 15 bases, and 14 bases separated the two germline ends. CDR3 size: 12 residues. The germline CDR1 and CDR2 sequences are MGHDK and SYGVNS. The CDR3 is CASSEWGIPVYF. As DNA, the CDR3 is TGTGCCAGCAGTGAATGGGGGATCCCAGTCTATTTT.